Listed below are T cell receptor beta chains from one sample, sequenced in a study of T-cell reconstitution after alpha-beta-depleted transplantation in children. MiXCR was run by TCRdb on the PCR reads, yielding one entry per CDR3 protein. The data hold approximately 500,000 distinct CDR3 sequences, with 27% observed a single time. The input for sequencing was PBMCs, taken before TCRalphabeta/CD19-depleted stem cell transplant. The receptors originated from a boy in the first two years of life with Wiskott-Aldrich syndrome, due to receive a stem cell transplant. Each CDR3 is given with its conserved first and last residue. D genes are given only for firm matches. Clone sizes are given selectively: once, few, many, or a class where the clone is expanded.

-	TRBV10-3	TRBJ2-1	-	TGTGCCATCAGAAAACCGGACTCGAGCGATGCCTACAATGAGCAGTTCTTC	CAIRKPDSSDAYNEQFF
-	TRBV3-1	TRBJ1-3	-	TGTGCCAGCATCCAAGATGACGGCTCTGGAAACACCATATATTTT	CASIQDDGSGNTIYF
few	TRBV12-3/TRBV12-4	TRBJ2-5	-	TGTGCCAGCGGGGCAAGCGAGACCCAGTACTTC	CASGASETQYF
-	TRBV24-1	TRBJ2-2	TRBD1	TGTGCCACCAGTGACCCAGACAGGGGACAAGCCGGGGAGCTGTTTTTT	CATSDPDRGQAGELFF
-	TRBV20-1	TRBJ1-4	-	TGCAGTGCTAGCCGTCGGGAGGCTAATGAAAAACTGTTTTTT	CSASRREANEKLFF
-	TRBV7-6	TRBJ2-1	-	TGTGCCAGCAGCCCAGGTTGGGGGTTTATGAGCTCCTACAATGAGCAGTTCTTC	CASSPGWGFMSSYNEQFF
few	TRBV24-1	TRBJ2-1	-	TGTGCCACCAGTGCGGGCGAATTAAGTATGAATGAGCAGTTCTTC	CATSAGELSMNEQFF
-	TRBV20-1	TRBJ2-1	-	TGCAGTGCTAGAGGGCAGGGGATGAGGTCCTACAATGAGCAGTTCTTC	CSARGQGMRSYNEQFF
-	TRBV20-1	TRBJ1-1	TRBD1	TGCAGTGCTAGAGACGCAACAGGGGGCACTGAAGCTTTCTTT	CSARDATGGTEAFF
-	TRBV20-1	TRBJ1-2	TRBD1	TGCAGTGCTATCTGGACAGGGGGCGCCTATGGCTACACCTTC	CSAIWTGGAYGYTF
few	TRBV29-1	TRBJ2-5	-	TGCAGCGTTGTCGGGCTAGCGAAGAAGACCCAGTACTTC	CSVVGLAKKTQYF
few	TRBV20-1	TRBJ2-2	-	TGCAGTGCGTCGGGACACCCGAACACCGGGGAGCTGTTTTTT	CSASGHPNTGELFF
once	TRBV7-8	TRBJ2-1	-	TGTGCCAGCAGCTTAGAGGGGGGAGGGCCCTACAATGAGCAGTTCTTC	CASSLEGGGPYNEQFF
few	TRBV5-1	TRBJ2-1	TRBD2	TGCGCCAGCAGCTTGGGTGGCACTAGCGGGAAGAATGAGCAGTTCTTC	CASSLGGTSGKNEQFF
-	TRBV5-1	TRBJ2-2	-	TGCGCCAGCAGCCTCGGGACTCCTAGTCGGGGGACCGGGGAGCTGTTTTTT	CASSLGTPSRGTGELFF
few	TRBV28	TRBJ2-5	TRBD1	TGTGCCAGCAGCACAGGACAGGGAACAGAGACCCAGTACTTC	CASSTGQGTETQYF
-	TRBV7-7	TRBJ2-7	TRBD1	TGTGCCAGCAGCCCGACAGGGGGTGATCTCGGTGAGCAGTACTTC	CASSPTGGDLGEQYF
-	TRBV27	TRBJ1-2	TRBD1	TGTGCCAGCAGTCCCCTCAGGGGGTCTTCCTATGGCTACACCTTC	CASSPLRGSSYGYTF
few	TRBV20-1	TRBJ2-1	-	TGCAGTGCTAGAGCCGGGACCCTGCAGTTCTTC	CSARAGTLQFF
-	TRBV29-1	TRBJ1-2	-	TGCAGCGTTGACAGCTTGGGTGGCTACACCTTC	CSVDSLGGYTF
once	TRBV20-1	TRBJ2-3	-	TGCAGTGCTAGTTGGCGGGCCCTCTCGGGTACGCAGTATTTT	CSASWRALSGTQYF
few	TRBV5-1	TRBJ2-1	TRBD2	TGCGCCAGCAGCTTGGGACTAGCGCTGAGGGAGCAGTTCTTC	CASSLGLALREQFF
-	TRBV12-3/TRBV12-4	TRBJ2-1	-	TGTGCCAGCAGCCTTGAGGAGGGTTCCAATGAGCAGTTCTTC	CASSLEEGSNEQFF
few	TRBV12-3/TRBV12-4	TRBJ2-7	-	TGTGCCAGCAGTTTACTCATTTCCTACGAGCAGTACTTC	CASSLLISYEQYF
few	TRBV29-1	TRBJ1-1	-	TGCAGCGTTGAACCCCTGAGGGGGTACACTGAAGCTTTCTTT	CSVEPLRGYTEAFF
-	TRBV20-1	TRBJ2-3	-	TGCAGTGCATACCTGGCGAGGGGCGGCAAGGATACGCAGTATTTT	CSAYLARGGKDTQYF
-	TRBV20-1	TRBJ2-1	TRBD2	TGCAGTGCTAGGCCACTAGCGGGAAGTAGAAATGAGCAGTTCTTC	CSARPLAGSRNEQFF
-	TRBV5-1	TRBJ1-2	-	TGCGCCAGCAGCTTGGAGGGACTTTATGGCTACACCTTC	CASSLEGLYGYTF
-	TRBV5-1	TRBJ2-1	-	TGCGCCAGCAGCTTGTACAAAGCCATCCACAATGAGCAGTTCTTC	CASSLYKAIHNEQFF
few	TRBV20-1	TRBJ1-4	-	TGCAGTGCTCCCTCCTTCGGGGCAGGGGAAAAACTGTTTTTT	CSAPSFGAGEKLFF
few	TRBV7-8	TRBJ2-1	-	TGTGCCAGCAGCCGACGCACTGACAATGAGCAGTTCTTC	CASSRRTDNEQFF
few	TRBV21-1	TRBJ1-2	-	TGTGCCAGCAGCAATCCCCCGGGCAGCCCTTACTATGGCTACACCTTC	CASSNPPGSPYYGYTF
-	TRBV15	TRBJ2-2	-	TGTGCCACCAGTCGGGGGAACACCGGGGAGCTGTTTTTT	CATSRGNTGELFF
few	TRBV10-3	TRBJ2-3	-	TGTGCCATCGGGGGGGGCACGGCGACTAGCACAGATACGCAGTATTTT	CAIGGGTATSTDTQYF
-	TRBV5-1	TRBJ1-4	-	TGCGCCAGCAGCTCATCGGGGGAGATTGGTGAAAAACTGTTTTTT	CASSSSGEIGEKLFF
few	TRBV7-6	TRBJ1-6	TRBD1	TGTGCCAGCAGCTCCCGATTGGGACAGGAGAATTCACCCCTCCACTTT	CASSSRLGQENSPLHF
few	TRBV7-2	TRBJ2-3	-	TGTGCCAGCAGCGATCTAGGCCTGGGTACGCAGTATTTT	CASSDLGLGTQYF
-	TRBV19	TRBJ2-7	-	TGTGCCAGTAGTATAACCGGGAGAGAGCAGTACTTC	CASSITGREQYF
-	TRBV5-1	TRBJ2-6	-	TGCGCCAGCAGCTTTGGTTGGGCCAACGTCCTGACTTTC	CASSFGWANVLTF
few	TRBV5-6	TRBJ2-1	TRBD2	TGTGCCAGCAGCTACTCCGGGACTAGGCTATACAATGAGCAGTTCTTC	CASSYSGTRLYNEQFF
-	TRBV9	TRBJ2-5	-	TGTGCCAGCAGCGAGGGTTCTGGGCAGACCCAGTACTTC	CASSEGSGQTQYF
few	TRBV5-1	TRBJ1-2	-	TGCGCCAGCAGCTCCGATTCCGCCACACGGACCTATGGCTACACCTTC	CASSSDSATRTYGYTF
-	TRBV2	TRBJ2-5	-	TGTGCCAGCAGCCCTAGGGATGAGACCCAGTACTTC	CASSPRDETQYF